This TCR beta chain comes out of a study of vaccination effects on CD4 cells after COVID-19. About the study: Post-vaccine sample collection fell at a median of 72 days after the second dose.

Cultured cells yielded isolated CD4+ T cells after 10 days. Each participant received a vaccine that was either BNT162b2 or mRNA-1273, given as two doses. According to the study, vaccine recipients showed no prior SARS-CoV-2 infection and negative nucleocapsid antibodies. The CDR3 covers 16 residues. Per germline, CDR1 LNHDA and CDR2 SQIVND (reference sequence). V dropped 7 bases and J dropped 3; count of bases not matched to a gene: 10. Assay used: immunoSEQ multiplex PCR; TCRdb lists only in-frame clones, some missing. The sample lists about 45,000 clones; roughly 70% were seen once. This clone was found a few times. The antigen is undetermined.

The sample here was CD4+ T cells from PBMCs cultured without peptide, taken after COVID-19 vaccination. The receptor comes from a human donor who received a COVID-19 vaccine. The chain recombines TRBV19 with TRBJ1-1; TRBD1 matches at 11 bases. The CDR3 bases are TGTGCCAGTAAGCCTATGGACAGGGGGCGGTACACTGAAGCTTTCTTT. Translating gives CASKPMDRGRYTEAFF.